A single sample gave rise to the 30 T cell receptor beta chains below, sequenced in a study of T cell responses to AZD1222 COVID-19 vaccine. Libraries were prepared by immunoSEQ multiplex PCR; TCRdb keeps only in-frame clonotypes and omits some of them. Altogether about 56,000 clones are present, 80% being singletons, with the ten largest covering around 5%. Sequencing used peripheral blood, obtained 28 days after the second AZD1222 dose. The receptors derive from an adult who received the AZD1222 COVID-19 vaccine.

This rearrangement joins TRBV2 to TRBJ1-2; TRBD1 is a possible D gene (6 bases). V was shortened by 6 bases and J by 2 bases, with 10 bases between the two germline ends. The germline CDR1 and CDR2 sequences are SNHLY and FYNNEI. The CDR3 runs to 13 residues. The CDR3 protein is CASRGQLNYGYTF. The DNA of the CDR3 is TGTGCCAGCAGAGGACAGTTAAACTATGGCTACACCTTC.

The chain links TRBV19 to TRBJ1-1; 8 positions match TRBD1. CDR1 and CDR2 (germline): LNHDA, SQIVND (reference sequence). V gave up 7 bases and J gave up 1 base; unmatched junction bases: 11. The CDR3 is made up of 16 amino acids. The CDR3 DNA sequence: TGTGCCAGTACTATGATAAGGGACAGGCAGAACACTGAAGCTTTCTTT. Its translation: CASTMIRDRQNTEAFF.

By proportion, this clone is medium-sized. The V call is TRBV4-1, the J call TRBJ1-2; possibly TRBD1 for D (5 bases). Germline V gene sequence: CDR1 MGHRA, CDR2 YSYEKL. The CDR3 is 15 amino acids. Trimming took 1 base from V and 7 from J, leaving 16 bases between them. CDR3 protein: CASSQVLGVTPGYTF. The CDR3 DNA reads TGCGCCAGCAGCCAAGTTTTAGGGGTCACCCCTGGCTACACCTTC.

The chain has TRBV29-1 and TRBJ1-2, with D unclear. Germline lookup yields CDR1 SQVTM and CDR2 ANQGSEA. Trimming shortened V by 5 bases and J by 0 bases, and 10 bases separated the two germline ends. The CDR3 has 13 amino acids. CDR3 bases: TGCAGCGTTTCTTCACAGACTAACTATGGCTACACCTTC. Protein: CSVSSQTNYGYTF.

The V call is TRBV24-1, the J call TRBJ2-5; D not certain. The CDR3 is 14 amino acids. CDR1 and CDR2 (germline): KGHDR, SFDVKD. V dropped 4 bases and J dropped 7 bases, with 15 bases sitting between them. CDR3 sequence: CATSEPSSSGTQYF. The CDR3 DNA reads as TGTGCCACCAGTGAGCCCTCCTCCTCCGGGACCCAGTACTTC.

This clone is categorized as medium-sized. The chain employs TRBV6-5 and TRBJ1-1; the D is unclear. CDR3 length: 10 amino acids. Germline V gene lookup returns CDR1 MNHEY and CDR2 SVGAGI. V lost 6 bases and J lost 5, with 4 bases in between. The CDR3 DNA follows: TGTGCCAGCAGGGAGACTGAAGCTTTCTTT. Its translation is CASRETEAFF.

The chain has TRBV6-5 and TRBJ2-1; 11 positions match TRBD2. The CDR3 spans 15 residues. Germline V CDR1 and CDR2: MNHEY, SVGAGI. V dropped 6 bases and J dropped 7; count of bases not matched to a gene: 8. Here the CDR3 reads CASRYGTSGINEQFF. CDR3 nucleotides: TGTGCCAGCAGATATGGGACTAGCGGAATAAATGAGCAGTTCTTC.

The gene calls are TRBV11-3 and TRBJ2-5; D uncertain. This CDR3 comprises 13 residues. Germline values: CDR1 SGHNT, CDR2 YENEEA. Trimming removed 1 base from V and 3 bases from J, with 6 bases in between. CDR3 DNA sequence: TGTGCCAGCAGCTTAGGACCCAAAGAGACCCAGTACTTC. It is translated as CASSLGPKETQYF. The full variable domain, in which reference TRBV11-3 and TRBJ2-5 provide the parts outside the CDR3, is EAGVVQSPRYKIIEKKQPVAFWCNPISGHNTLYWYLQNLGQGPELLIRYENEEAVDDSQLPKDRFSAERLKGVDSTLKIQPAELGDSAVYLCASSLGPKETQYFGPGTRLLVL.

This clone was detected only once. This chain uses TRBV7-9 with TRBJ1-5; D possibly corresponds to TRBD1 (6 bases). V lost 4 bases and J 7 bases, leaving 17 bases between the germline ends. The CDR3 runs to 15 residues. From germline, CDR1 is SEHNR and CDR2 FQNEAQ (reference sequence). CDR3 bases: TGTGCCAGCAGCTCCCCGTCACAGGGTAACCAGCCCCAGCATTTT. Translating it yields CASSSPSQGNQPQHF.

The chain has TRBV18 and TRBJ2-1; D could derive from TRBD1 or TRBD2 (6 bases each). CDR1 is KGHSH, CDR2 LQKENI, per germline. This CDR3 has 18 residues. Trimming left V 0 bases short and J 4 bases short, with 19 bases between. The DNA for the CDR3 is TGTGCCAGCTCACCACCGGGGGGCGCGGGCTTCGGTTACAATGAGCAGTTCTTC. It specifies CASSPPGGAGFGYNEQFF.

J is TRBJ1-2 and V is TRBV28, with D possibly matching TRBD1 (5 bases). Germline V gene data show CDR1 as MDHEN and CDR2 as SYDVKM. The V gene lost 5 bases and the J gene lost 5 bases, with 21 bases spanning the gap. This CDR3 comprises 16 residues. Here the CDR3 DNA reads TGTGCCAGCAGTCCTTCTCAGATGAAAGGGGCATATGGCTACACCTTC. Translation: CASSPSQMKGAYGYTF.

The chain has TRBV28 and TRBJ1-5; no clear D. This CDR3 has 15 residues. V was shortened by 6 bases and J by 4 bases, with 16 bases between the two germline ends. CDR1 MDHEN and CDR2 SYDVKM come from the germline V gene. CDR3 residues: CASSTFLAGNQPQHF. The CDR3 DNA follows: TGTGCCAGCAGCACATTCCTCGCCGGGAATCAGCCCCAGCATTTT.

In its sample, this clone was seen once. The chain combines TRBV27 with TRBJ2-5; 7 positions match TRBD1. The junction had 3 bases not matched to a gene; V was cut back by 6 bases and J by 5 bases. Germline V gene sequence: CDR1 MNHEY, CDR2 SMNVEV (reference sequence). CDR3 size: 12 residues. CDR3 sequence: CASRGGRETQYF. In nucleotides, the CDR3 is TGTGCCAGCAGAGGGGGCAGGGAGACCCAGTACTTC.

V gene TRBV20-1 combines with J gene TRBJ2-2, with a weak D call TRBD2 (6 bases). V gave up 3 bases and J gave up 1 base, with 12 bases separating them. This CDR3 has 15 residues. In germline, CDR1 is DFQATT, CDR2 SNEGSKA (reference sequence). CDR3 region: CSASPLAENTGELFF. CDR3 DNA: TGCAGTGCTAGTCCACTAGCCGAGAACACCGGGGAGCTGTTTTTT.

This chain connects TRBV7-2 to TRBJ1-6; D is unresolved. Germline CDR1 SGHTA, CDR2 FQGNSA. Trimming stripped 4 bases from V and 12 bases from J, with 10 bases between. This CDR3 spans 12 amino acids. The CDR3, as DNA: TGTGCCAGCAGCTCACTCGGGGTACCCCTCCACTTT. Residues: CASSSLGVPLHF.

V usage is TRBV7-9 and J usage is TRBJ2-1, with TRBD2 identical over 9 bases. The length of the CDR3 is 18 residues. From germline, CDR1 is SEHNR and CDR2 FQNEAQ (reference sequence). The ends lost 5 bases at V and 4 bases at J; junction bases unmatched: 15. CDR3 DNA sequence: TGTGCCAGCAGCAAGGACGGCGGGAGGGTGAGGCTGTACAATGAGCAGTTCTTC. This encodes CASSKDGGRVRLYNEQFF.

The rearrangement uses TRBV6-1 and TRBJ1-6; D gene ambiguous. The germline CDR1 and CDR2 sequences are MNHNS and SASEGT. Trimming shortened V by 1 base and J by 0 bases, and 7 bases separated the two germline ends. This CDR3 is built from 16 residues. CDR3: CASSEVGSSYNSPLHF. The CDR3 DNA follows: TGTGCCAGCAGTGAAGTCGGGAGCTCCTATAATTCACCCCTCCACTTT.

Only a few counts were recorded for this clone. The rearrangement joins TRBV2 to TRBJ1-6; D not certain. The CDR3 extends over 12 amino acids. Per germline, CDR1 SNHLY and CDR2 FYNNEI. V was shortened by 6 bases and J by 9 bases, with 9 bases between the two germline ends. CDR3 sequence (DNA): TGTGCCAGCAGCCCAATCCTTTCACCCCTCCACTTT. This sequence encodes CASSPILSPLHF.

This chain joins TRBV7-3 and TRBJ2-7; no clear D. Trimming took 4 bases from V and 2 from J, leaving 0 bases between them. This CDR3 region has 10 residues. CDR1 and CDR2 from the germline V gene are SGHTA and FQGTGA. The CDR3 region has the DNA TGTGCCAGCAGCTCCTACGAGCAGTACTTC. It yields the protein CASSSYEQYF.

This chain joins TRBV27 and TRBJ2-7; TRBD1 matches at 7 bases. There are 14 residues in the CDR3. J lost 6 bases, V lost 3 bases, and 8 bases had no gene match. The germline V gene encodes CDR1 MNHEY and CDR2 SMNVEV (reference sequence). The CDR3 DNA is TGTGCCAGCAGTTTCAACAGGGGCGAAGGCGAGCAGTACTTC. Encoded protein: CASSFNRGEGEQYF.

V usage is TRBV6-5 and J usage is TRBJ1-5, with TRBD1 identical over 9 bases. Germline CDR1 and CDR2: MNHEY and SVGAGI. The CDR3 is 13 amino acids. V lost 8 bases to trimming and J lost 6 bases; unmatched junction nucleotides: 5. The CDR3 nucleotides read TGTGCCAGCGGAAGACAGGGGGGTCAGCCCCAGCATTTT. Its protein is CASGRQGGQPQHF.

V usage is TRBV27 and J usage is TRBJ1-3, with D tentatively TRBD1 (5 bases). CDR1 MNHEY and CDR2 SMNVEV come from the germline V gene (reference sequence). The CDR3 is 14 residues long. The ends were cut back, 5 bases at V and 0 bases at J, with 8 bases in the middle. This chain's CDR3 is CASSRQRSGNTIYF. The CDR3 bases are TGTGCCAGCAGTCGACAGCGCTCTGGAAACACCATATATTTT.

This clone was found a few times. The chain links TRBV18 to TRBJ2-2; 7 bases map to TRBD1. The CDR3 covers 14 residues. Unmatched junction bases numbered 2, after V lost 4 bases and J lost 3 bases. Germline values: CDR1 KGHSH, CDR2 LQKENI. Here the CDR3 reads CASSRTGDTGELFF. CDR3 in DNA: TGTGCCAGCTCACGAACAGGGGACACCGGGGAGCTGTTTTTT. The variable domain in full, completed from reference TRBV18 and TRBJ2-2, reads NAGVMQNPRHLVRRRGQEARLRCSPMKGHSHVYWYRQLPEEGLKFMVYLQKENIIDESGMPKERFSAEFPKEGPSILRIQQVVRGDSAAYFCASSRTGDTGELFFGEGSRLTVL.

The rearrangement joins TRBV3-1 (or the pseudogene TRBV3-2) to TRBJ2-2; D uncertain. This CDR3 comprises 14 residues. Trimming cost V 0 bases and J 3 bases, with 5 bases left between them. Per the germline V gene, CDR1 is LGHDT and CDR2 is YNNKEL (reference sequence). As DNA, the CDR3 is TGTGCCAGCAGCCAAGATTTGGACACCGGGGAGCTGTTTTTT. Amino acids: CASSQDLDTGELFF.

The gene calls are TRBV27 and TRBJ1-1; D might be TRBD1 (6 bases). Looked up from germline, CDR1 is MNHEY and CDR2 is SMNVEV (reference sequence). The CDR3 length is 12 residues. V was trimmed by 6 bases and J by 10 bases, leaving 15 bases between them. CDR3: CASSGSGTLAFF. The CDR3 coding sequence is TGTGCCAGCAGCGGCTCCGGGACATTAGCTTTCTTT.

The chain combines TRBV7-2 with TRBJ2-2; 14 nucleotides match TRBD2. The CDR3 totals 17 residues. Germline V CDR1 and CDR2: SGHTA, FQGNSA. J was trimmed by 6 bases and V by 3 bases; bases with no gene match: 6. The CDR3 loop reads CASSFDRLAGGPGELFF. The CDR3 DNA reads as TGTGCCAGCAGCTTCGACCGACTAGCGGGAGGGCCCGGGGAGCTGTTTTTT.

This chain links TRBV7-8 with TRBJ2-2; 8 nucleotides align to TRBD2. The J segment lost 7 bases and the V segment lost 1 base, leaving 2 bases of the junction unmatched. Germline lookup yields CDR1 SGHVS and CDR2 FQNEAQ. The CDR3 is 14 residues long. CDR3 DNA sequence: TGTGCCAGCAGCTTAGGTGGGACTAGCGGGGAGCTGTTTTTT. Translated, it gives CASSLGGTSGELFF. The full variable domain, with the rest looked up from reference TRBV7-8 and TRBJ2-2, is GAGVSQSPRYKVAKRGQDVALRCDPISGHVSLFWYQQALGQGPEFLTYFQNEAQLDKSGLPSDRFFAERPEGSVSTLKIQRTQQEDSAVYLCASSLGGTSGELFFGEGSRLTVL.

The J gene is TRBJ2-3, the V gene TRBV15; 8 nucleotides align to TRBD2. V lost 7 bases and J lost 3; bases outside the gene matches: 9. Germline V gene sequence: CDR1 LNHNV, CDR2 YYDKDF (reference sequence). CDR3 size: 15 residues. The CDR3 region has the DNA TGTGCCACCAACCCGGGACTAGGGTTAACAGATACGCAGTATTTT. Encoded protein: CATNPGLGLTDTQYF.

This clone was seen just once. The V gene is TRBV3-1 (or the pseudogene TRBV3-2), the J gene TRBJ1-1, with D unclear. The CDR3 length is 14 residues. CDR1 LGHDT and CDR2 YNNKEL come from the germline V gene (reference sequence). Trimming cost V 4 bases and J 4 bases, with 13 bases left between them. The CDR3 is CASSPRGGPTEAFF. For the CDR3, the DNA is TGTGCCAGCAGCCCCCGGGGAGGGCCCACTGAAGCTTTCTTT.

DNA of the CDR3: TGTGCCAGCAGCTCAGACAGGGTTAGTGGCTACACCTTC. Its protein is CASSSDRVSGYTF. The genes are TRBV28 and TRBJ1-2, with 7 bases lining up with TRBD1. The length of the CDR3 is 13 residues. CDR1 and CDR2 (germline): MDHEN, SYDVKM. J gave up 7 bases and V 6 bases, and 8 bases lay outside the gene matches.